The 4 T cell receptor beta chains given below trace back to one sample, sequenced in a study of shared clonotypes between healthy human individuals. The method was immunoSEQ multiplex PCR; TCRdb's version includes in-frame clones alone and lacks a portion of them. The table includes millions of clones, more than 85% detected once. Material: naive CD4+ T cells from PBMCs. Noted subset: CD45RA+ positively selected. Receptors originate from a man younger than 30 in good health. Some clones in this sample may be carry-over from other donors' samples.

This clone has a handful of counts. The chain couples TRBV27 to TRBJ1-2; 9 bases are shared with TRBD1. V shed 6 bases and J 0 bases; nucleotides not matched to a gene: 11. The CDR3 covers 17 residues. The V gene's germline CDR1 is MNHEY and CDR2 SMNVEV (reference sequence). The CDR3 region is CASRTSFNRGPNYGYTF. CDR3 DNA: TGTGCCAGCAGGACTTCCTTCAACAGGGGGCCTAACTATGGCTACACCTTC.

V gene TRBV7-2 combines with J gene TRBJ2-7, with 7 bases that match TRBD2. V shed 3 bases, J shed 3 bases, and the junction held 2 bases outside the gene matches. The length of the CDR3 is 13 residues. Germline CDR1 reads SGHTA; CDR2 reads FQGNSA. DNA of the CDR3: TGTGCCAGCAGCTTTGGGACTAACTACGAGCAGTACTTC. Protein product: CASSFGTNYEQYF.

The chain recombines TRBV5-5 with TRBJ2-7; D is unresolved. V lost 5 bases to trimming and J lost 0 bases, with 6 bases between them. The length of the CDR3 is 12 residues. Germline loops: CDR1 SGHKS, CDR2 YYEKEE (reference sequence). The DNA for the CDR3 is TGTGCCAGCAGTTTCTCCTCCTACGAGCAGTACTTC. Its protein product is CASSFSSYEQYF.

Details on this clone: Germline is not matched at one junction end, which may reflect a read error. The CDR3 DNA reads as TGTGCCAGCAGGGAAGGTCCATGGGGGGCAGATACGCAGTATTTT. The encoded protein is CASREGPWGADTQYF. The chain carries TRBV2 and TRBJ2-3, with TRBD2 as a possible D gene (6 bases). CDR3 length: 15 residues. Germline V gives CDR1 SNHLY, CDR2 FYNNEI.